This T cell receptor beta chain originates from a study of control samples from healthy donors and cancer patients. This CDR3 has 15 residues. The ends were cut back, 1 base at V and 5 bases at J, with 13 bases in the middle. Germline CDR1 MNHEY, CDR2 SMNVEV (reference sequence). Measured with immunoSEQ multiplex PCR; TCRdb has only the in-frame clones, and not every one. The sample holds fewer than 200,000 clones, around nine tenths seen once. The source material was blood. The V gene is TRBV27, the J gene TRBJ2-3; either TRBD1 or TRBD2 may supply D (5 bases each). This TCR derives from a man aged 25-40 years in good health. The CDR3 region has the DNA TGTGCCAGCAGTTTATTAGTGGGGGTAAGAGATACGCAGTATTTT. It encodes CASSLLVGVRDTQYF.